These 5 T cell receptor beta chains were all obtained from the same sample, sequenced in a study of shared clonotypes between healthy human individuals. Repertoires were generated with immunoSEQ multiplex PCR, while TCRdb's copy carries only in-frame clones and drops some. The profile shows about 1.9 million clones, 80% to 95% of them singletons. CD45RO-negative, CCR7-positively selected cells formed the naive CD8 fraction, excluding terminally differentiated effector memory CD45RA+ cells. The material sequenced was naive CD8+ T cells from PBMCs. The receptors shown here come from a man aged 18 to 30 in good health. Some clones in this sample may be carry-over from other donors' samples.

This chain joins TRBV28 and TRBJ1-5; TRBD1 might be the D (5 bases). From germline, CDR1 is MDHEN and CDR2 SYDVKM. V gave up 1 base and J gave up 1 base, with 8 bases separating them. There are 15 residues in the CDR3. The DNA for the CDR3 is TGTGCCAGCAGTTTATTCGGGGACAGCAATCAGCCCCAGCATTTT. Its protein product is CASSLFGDSNQPQHF.

For this clone: Other DNA sequences of this sample code for an identical CDR3. The chain joins TRBV11-2 to TRBJ2-5; D unresolved. This CDR3 contains 11 residues. With 5 bases removed from V and 5 bases from J, the gap between germline ends came to 6 bases. Germline CDR1 and CDR2: SGHAT and FQNNGV. CDR3 region: CASSLWETQYF. As DNA, the CDR3 is TGTGCCAGCAGCCTTTGGGAGACCCAGTACTTC.

The rearrangement links TRBV10-2 to TRBJ2-1; 13 bases match TRBD2. Looked up from germline, CDR1 is WSHSY and CDR2 is SAAADI. V lost 3 bases and J lost 9; bases outside the gene matches: 2. The CDR3 is 14 residues long. The CDR3 reads CASSELAGGGEQFF. The CDR3 DNA reads TGCGCCAGCAGTGAACTAGCGGGAGGGGGTGAGCAGTTCTTC.

J is TRBJ1-5 and V is TRBV15, with a weak D call TRBD1 (5 bases). V shed 3 bases and J shed 4 bases, with 16 bases lying between them. CDR1 is LNHNV, CDR2 YYDKDF, per germline (reference sequence). This CDR3 region has 16 residues. The CDR3 DNA sequence: TGTGCCACCAGCAGGAGGTGGGGGGGAAGTAATCAGCCCCAGCATTTT. It is translated as CATSRRWGGSNQPQHF.

The rearrangement uses TRBV5-1 and TRBJ2-7; maybe TRBD1 (5 bases). The V gene lost 0 bases and the J gene lost 5 bases, with 9 bases spanning the gap. The CDR3 extends over 13 amino acids. Per the germline V gene, CDR1 is SGHRS and CDR2 is YFSETQ. In DNA form, the CDR3 reads TGCGCCAGCAGCTTGGACAGGAAGGACGAGCAGTACTTC. It encodes CASSLDRKDEQYF. The entire variable domain, with the rest obtained from reference TRBV5-1 and TRBJ2-7, is as follows: KAGVTQTPRYLIKTRGQQVTLSCSPISGHRSVSWYQQTPGQGLQFLFEYFSETQRNKGNFPGRFSGRQFSNSRSEMNVSTLELGDSALYLCASSLDRKDEQYFGPGTRLTVT.